These 19 T cell receptor beta chains came from one sample sequenced in a study of T cells after yellow fever vaccination. Each CDR3 protein is one row after TCRdb ran MiXCR on the 5' RACE reads. The sample gives about 130,000 distinct CDR3 sequences, about 8.4% of which show up once; roughly 43% is in the top ten. The sample was CD8+ T cells sorted from PBMCs, taken on the day of the yellow fever booster vaccination. All receptors derive from a man aged 18 to 29 who received the YFV17D yellow fever vaccine.

V and J are TRBV10-3 and TRBJ2-3; D may be TRBD2 (7 bases). The V and J ends lost 6 bases and 4 bases respectively, with 11 bases between them. Germline-derived CDR1 and CDR2 are ENHRY and SYGVKD. This CDR3 comprises 13 residues. This chain's CDR3 is CAIRGAGADTQYF. The CDR3 DNA is TGTGCCATCAGGGGGGCGGGGGCAGATACGCAGTATTTT.

This chain links TRBV7-2 with TRBJ1-5; D unresolved. Germline CDR1 reads SGHTA; CDR2 reads FQGNSA. The ends were cut back, 1 base at V and 4 bases at J, with 11 bases in the middle. The length of the CDR3 is 15 residues. CDR3 loop: CASSLDGLGNQPQHF. CDR3 DNA: TGTGCCAGCAGCTTAGATGGGTTGGGGAATCAGCCCCAGCATTTT.

This clonotype was counted between two and nine times. J is TRBJ2-5 and V is TRBV7-6, with D perhaps matching TRBD1 (6 bases). CDR1 and CDR2 from the germline V gene are SGHVS and FNYEAQ. Trimming pared 1 base from V and 6 bases from J, leaving 9 bases between. This CDR3 spans 13 amino acids. The CDR3: CASSLGGTQTQYF. The CDR3 coding sequence is TGTGCCAGCAGCTTAGGGGGGACACAGACCCAGTACTTC.

This rearrangement joins TRBV11-2 to TRBJ2-6; a possible D gene is TRBD1 (6 bases). The CDR3 has 17 residues. CDR1 is SGHAT and CDR2 is FQNNGV in the germline V gene. Trimming took off 5 bases at V and 4 bases at J, with 18 bases between the two ends. The CDR3 loop reads CASSTGPYSEGANVLTF. For the CDR3, the DNA is TGTGCCAGCAGCACAGGGCCCTATTCGGAAGGGGCCAACGTCCTGACTTTC.

The chain joins TRBV25-1 to TRBJ1-2; D unclear. CDR3 length: 12 amino acids. V shed 4 bases and J shed 4 bases, with 7 bases lying between them. The germline V gene has CDR1 MGHDK and CDR2 SYGVNS. CDR3 in amino acids: CASSALPYGYTF. The CDR3 DNA reads as TGTGCCAGCAGTGCGCTCCCCTATGGCTACACCTTC.

This clonotype was detected only a few times. The CDR3 region has the DNA TGCGCCAGCAGCCAACTACAGGGGACATCCCACGAGCAGTACTTC. Amino acid sequence: CASSQLQGTSHEQYF. The chain uses TRBV4-3 and TRBJ2-7; 7 positions agree with TRBD1. Germline V CDR1 and CDR2: LGHNA, YSLEER. This CDR3 is built from 15 residues. The J segment lost 5 bases and the V segment lost 2 bases, leaving 9 bases of the junction unmatched.

The rearrangement joins TRBV4-1 to TRBJ2-7; tentative D call: TRBD2 (6 bases). The CDR3 totals 14 residues. With 0 bases removed from V and 4 bases from J, the gap between germline ends came to 10 bases. Germline V gene sequence: CDR1 MGHRA, CDR2 YSYEKL. Here the CDR3 reads CASSQDWGGYEQYV. The CDR3 DNA sequence: TGCGCCAGCAGCCAAGATTGGGGAGGATACGAGCAGTACGTC.

The table lists this clonotype with a few counts. The rearrangement uses TRBV4-3 and TRBJ1-1, with D unclear. Trimming left V 1 base short and J 6 bases short, with 12 bases between. The CDR3 is made up of 14 amino acids. Germline CDR1 and CDR2: LGHNA and YSLEER. CDR3 region: CASSQVRRAPEAFF. CDR3 bases: TGCGCCAGCAGCCAAGTGCGGAGGGCCCCTGAAGCTTTCTTT.

This clonotype came up many times. This chain joins TRBV4-2 and TRBJ2-3; unclear D gene. In germline, CDR1 is LGHNA, CDR2 YNFKEQ. This CDR3 is 15 amino acids long. V dropped 0 bases and J dropped 4 bases, with 11 bases sitting between them. In nucleotides, the CDR3 is TGTGCCAGCAGCCAAGACCTCCTTATATCAGATACGCAGTATTTT. Its protein product is CASSQDLLISDTQYF.

This clonotype was found a few times. J is TRBJ1-1 and V is TRBV12-3 or TRBV12-4, with TRBD1 as a possible D gene (6 bases). Trimming removed 0 bases at V and 11 bases at J, with 16 bases between. This CDR3 is 14 amino acids long. This CDR3 reads CASSLAGRQVEAFF. CDR3 nucleotide sequence: TGTGCCAGCAGTTTAGCTGGGAGACAGGTGGAGGCTTTCTTT.

There are many counts of this clonotype. The chain uses TRBV28 and TRBJ2-7; either TRBD1 or TRBD2 may fit D (6 bases each). V lost 4 bases and J 1 base, leaving 11 bases between the germline ends. From germline, CDR1 is MDHEN and CDR2 SYDVKM. The CDR3 runs 14 residues. In DNA, the CDR3 is TGTGCCAGCAGTTCTGGAGGGGGGTCCTACGAGCAGTACGTC. Its protein is CASSSGGGSYEQYV.

This clonotype has only a few counts. The rearrangement joins TRBV27 to TRBJ2-2, with D unresolved. Trimming removed 3 bases at V and 6 bases at J, with 8 bases between. CDR1 is MNHEY and CDR2 is SMNVEV in the germline V gene (reference sequence). CDR3 length: 13 amino acids. As DNA, the CDR3 is TGTGCCAGCAGTTTCATTGGGGCCGGGGAGCTGTTTTTT. Translation gives CASSFIGAGELFF.

This clonotype was picked up a small number of times. The chain recombines TRBV3-1 with TRBJ2-1; the D call may be TRBD1 or TRBD2 (5 bases each). CDR1 and CDR2 from the germline V gene are LGHDT and YNNKEL (reference sequence). The CDR3 loop spans 17 amino acids. V lost 2 bases and J 6 bases, leaving 20 bases between the germline ends. The CDR3 DNA follows: TGTGCCAGCAGCCAATTTGGGGCTAGCTGGCAGTCCAATGAGCAGTTCTTC. This gives the protein CASSQFGASWQSNEQFF.

This clonotype was seen ten or more times. The gene calls are TRBV7-9 and TRBJ2-2, with TRBD1 as a possible D gene (6 bases). The germline V gene has CDR1 SEHNR and CDR2 FQNEAQ (reference sequence). The V gene lost 5 bases and the J gene lost 0 bases, with 13 bases spanning the gap. The CDR3 covers 16 residues. CDR3 nucleotides: TGTGCCAGCAGCAACCGGGACACCACGAACACCGGGGAGCTGTTTTTT. Translation: CASSNRDTTNTGELFF.

This clonotype was seen many times. This chain links TRBV6-5 with TRBJ1-1; 7 bases agree with TRBD1. Germline V CDR1 and CDR2: MNHEY, SVGAGI. The CDR3 covers 13 residues. The J segment lost 7 bases and the V segment lost 2 bases, leaving 4 bases of the junction unmatched. The CDR3 DNA sequence: TGTGCCAGCAGTTACCGGGACAGTAATGAAGCTTTCTTT. It specifies CASSYRDSNEAFF.

The table lists this clonotype with many counts. The chain couples TRBV7-2 to TRBJ2-3; 7 positions match TRBD1. The V gene's germline CDR1 is SGHTA and CDR2 FQGNSA. V was clipped by 2 bases and J by 4 bases; unmatched bases: 6. CDR3 length equals 15 residues. The CDR3: CASSLKGGAPDTQYF. CDR3 nucleotides: TGTGCCAGCAGCTTAAAAGGGGGCGCACCAGATACGCAGTATTTT.

This clonotype was observed many times. The DNA of the CDR3 is TGCGCCAGCAGCCAAGATGGGGGCCGGGAGAATGAAAAACTGTTTTTT. Amino acids: CASSQDGGRENEKLFF. This chain joins TRBV4-3 and TRBJ1-4; tentatively, D is TRBD1 (6 bases). Germline CDR1 and CDR2: LGHNA and YSLEER. The CDR3 consists of 16 residues. The V end was cut by 0 bases, the J end by 5 bases, with 13 bases between.

This clonotype has just a few counts. The CDR3 nucleotides are TGTGCCAGCAGCTTAGGTATTGGGCAGCCCCAGCATTTT. As protein: CASSLGIGQPQHF. The chain joins TRBV7-9 to TRBJ1-5; no firm D call. The CDR3 covers 13 residues. Germline V gives CDR1 SEHNR, CDR2 FQNEAQ (reference sequence). V was shortened by 1 base and J by 7 bases, with 8 bases between the two germline ends.

This clonotype was found a few times. At one of its ends the junction is not consistent with the germline gene, which may arise from a read error. The chain couples TRBV10-3 to TRBJ2-3; D is perhaps TRBD2 (5 bases). This CDR3 region has 13 residues. The germline V gene has CDR1 ENHRY and CDR2 SYGVKD. The CDR3 nucleotides read TGTGCCATCACTGAGGGTGGGCCAGATACGCAGTATTTT. Protein sequence: CAITEGGPDTQYF.